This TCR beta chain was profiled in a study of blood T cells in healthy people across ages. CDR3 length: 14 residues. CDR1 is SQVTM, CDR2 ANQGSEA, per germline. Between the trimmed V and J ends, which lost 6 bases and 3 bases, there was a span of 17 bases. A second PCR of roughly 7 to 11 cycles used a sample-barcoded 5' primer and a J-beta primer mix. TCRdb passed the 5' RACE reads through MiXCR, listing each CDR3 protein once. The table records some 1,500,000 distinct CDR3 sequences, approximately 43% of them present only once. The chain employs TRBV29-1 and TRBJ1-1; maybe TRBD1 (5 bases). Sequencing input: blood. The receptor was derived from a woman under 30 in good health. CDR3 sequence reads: CSVQNKLGDTEAFF. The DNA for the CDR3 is TGCAGCGTCCAAAACAAGTTGGGGGACACTGAAGCTTTCTTT.